The 8 T cell receptor beta chains below were found in one sample sequenced in a study of CD8+CD57+ T cells in acquired aplastic anemia. Previously, flow cytometry had revealed CD8+CD57+ cell expansion in the patients chosen for sequencing. Genomic DNA was employed as the template in profiling TCR beta VDJ and CDR3. TCRdb re-called the reads with MiXCR, one entry per CDR3 protein. Among approximately 300,000 distinct CDR3 sequences, 50% to 65% were seen once, and the ten largest hold roughly 1.3%. The sample was sorted CD4+, CD8+, or CD8+CD57+ T cells (not recorded which) from PBMCs. These receptor sequences come from a human donor with aplastic anemia.

This clonotype was counted ten times or more. V usage is TRBV6-6 and J usage is TRBJ1-1, with a possible D match to TRBD1 (5 bases). The CDR3 has 16 amino acids. Germline CDR1 reads MNHNY; CDR2 reads SVGAGI (reference sequence). V was clipped by 0 bases and J by 4 bases, with 15 bases between them. CDR3 amino acids: CASSYSRGPGGTEAFF. Written as DNA, the CDR3 is TGTGCCAGCAGTTACTCGAGAGGACCCGGGGGCACTGAAGCTTTCTTT.

This clonotype was counted ten times or more. The chain carries TRBV2 and TRBJ1-1; D uncertain. The CDR3 is 12 amino acids. Germline CDR1 is SNHLY and CDR2 is FYNNEI. V lost 9 bases and J lost 0, with 8 bases in between. CDR3 loop: CASRRMNTEAFF. CDR3 bases: TGTGCCAGTAGACGGATGAACACTGAAGCTTTCTTT. The variable domain in full, completed from reference TRBV2 and TRBJ1-1, reads EPEVTQTPSHQVTQMGQEVILRCVPISNHLYFYWYRQILGQKVEFLVSFYNNEISEKSEIFDDQFSVERPDGSNFTLKIRSTKLEDSAMYFCASRRMNTEAFFGQGTRLTVV.

On this clonotype itself: Germline is not matched at one junction end, which may reflect a read error. V and J are TRBV10-3 and TRBJ2-5, with D perhaps TRBD2 (7 bases). Germline-derived CDR1 and CDR2 are ENHRY and SYGVKD. CDR3 length equals 16 residues. This CDR3 is CASSPPFAGAQETQYF. The CDR3 DNA sequence: TGTGCCAGCAGTCCACCTTTCGCGGGGGCCCAAGAGACCCAGTACTTC.

This clonotype was counted ten times or more. The chain links TRBV7-3 to TRBJ1-1, with D perhaps TRBD1 (5 bases). V lost 0 bases and J 1 base, leaving 6 bases between the germline ends. The CDR3 spans 14 residues. CDR1 is SGHTA, CDR2 FQGTGA, per germline. The CDR3 region is CASSLTGENTEAFF. CDR3 nucleotides: TGTGCCAGCAGCTTAACAGGGGAGAACACTGAAGCTTTCTTT.

This clonotype showed up just once. This chain uses TRBV7-9 with TRBJ2-7; 9 nucleotides line up with TRBD2. The germline V gene has CDR1 SEHNR and CDR2 FQNEAQ (reference sequence). This CDR3 has 16 residues. The V gene end was trimmed by 5 bases and the J gene end by 0 bases; junction bases not matched to a gene: 8. The CDR3 nucleotides read TGTGCCAGCAGCCCCTCAGCGGGGGGCCCCTCCTACGAGCAGTACTTC. It yields the protein CASSPSAGGPSYEQYF. The full variable domain, completed using reference TRBV7-9 and TRBJ2-7, is DTGVSQNPRHKITKRGQNVTFRCDPISEHNRLYWYRQTLGQGPEFLTYFQNEAQLEKSRLLSDRFSAERPKGSFSTLEIQRTEQGDSAMYLCASSPSAGGPSYEQYFGPGTRLTVT.

The chain has TRBV7-3 and TRBJ1-6; the D gene is possibly TRBD1 (6 bases). V was cut by 5 bases and J by 9 bases, with 14 bases left in between. The CDR3 extends over 14 amino acids. Germline CDR1 SGHTA, CDR2 FQGTGA. The CDR3 DNA is TGTGCCAGCAGCCGCGACAGGCCCGTTTCACCCCTCCACTTT. This gives the protein CASSRDRPVSPLHF.

The V gene is TRBV12-3 or TRBV12-4, the J gene TRBJ1-4, with D possibly matching TRBD1 (5 bases). The CDR3 spans 14 residues. V was trimmed by 1 base and J by 3 bases, leaving 6 bases between them. The CDR3 sequence: CASSLVGPNEKLFF. The CDR3 DNA reads as TGTGCCAGCAGTTTAGTGGGGCCTAATGAAAAACTGTTTTTT.

This clonotype showed up just a few times. CDR3 sequence: CASSFGRPRDAYEQYF. The CDR3 DNA reads TGTGCCAGCAGCTTCGGACGGCCAAGGGACGCCTACGAGCAGTACTTC. The chain uses TRBV5-4 and TRBJ2-7; TRBD1 or TRBD2 may be the D gene (5 bases each). The CDR3 loop spans 16 amino acids. Germline loops: CDR1 SGHNT, CDR2 YYREEE (reference sequence). V lost 2 bases, J lost 2 bases, and 17 bases lay in between.